These 14 T cell receptor beta chains originate from one sample sequenced in a study of T cell responses to AZD1222 COVID-19 vaccine. Measured with immunoSEQ multiplex PCR; TCRdb has only the in-frame clones, and not every one. The repertoire includes approximately 180,000 clones, 75% to 90% of them detected once, and around 2.6% sits in the top ten. The sequences come from peripheral blood, collected on day 0 of AZD1222 vaccination. All receptors come from an adult in good health.

The chain carries TRBV27 and TRBJ2-7; TRBD2 agrees at 10 bases. Trimming at V came to 3 bases and at J to 3 bases, leaving 8 bases not matched to a gene. The germline CDR1 and CDR2 sequences are MNHEY and SMNVEV (reference sequence). The CDR3 has 16 residues. In DNA, the CDR3 is TGTGCCAGCAGTTTGATTACGCTAGCGGGGGTCTACGAGCAGTACTTC. Amino acids: CASSLITLAGVYEQYF.

V is TRBV27 and J is TRBJ1-1; no clear D gene. CDR3 length equals 14 residues. The V end was cut by 2 bases, the J end by 0 bases, with 7 bases between. CDR1 and CDR2 from the germline V gene are MNHEY and SMNVEV (reference sequence). The CDR3 DNA follows: TGTGCCAGCAGTTTAGAGGCTTTGAACACTGAAGCTTTCTTT. This gives the protein CASSLEALNTEAFF.

The sample holds a few counts of this clone. The gene calls are TRBV5-1 and TRBJ2-5, with a tentative D call TRBD1 (5 bases). CDR1 is SGHRS and CDR2 is YFSETQ in the germline V gene. The CDR3 extends over 12 amino acids. Trimming took off 7 bases at V and 0 bases at J, with 7 bases between the two ends. The CDR3 DNA is TGCGCCAGCTACAGGAACCAAGAGACCCAGTACTTC. This translates into CASYRNQETQYF.

This rearrangement joins TRBV19 to TRBJ2-3; 9 nucleotides line up with TRBD1. The CDR3 consists of 15 residues. Germline assignment: CDR1 LNHDA and CDR2 SQIVND (reference sequence). With V trimmed by 4 bases and J by 4 bases, 6 bases remained unmatched. The CDR3 loop is CASSTGQGLPDTQYF. Here the CDR3 DNA reads TGTGCCAGTAGTACGGGACAGGGTCTTCCAGATACGCAGTATTTT.

This clone occurred once. V and J are TRBV3-1 (or the pseudogene TRBV3-2) and TRBJ1-2; no reliable D call. Trimming took off 1 base at V and 10 bases at J, with 16 bases between the two ends. Germline V gene lookup returns CDR1 LGHDT and CDR2 YNNKEL (reference sequence). The CDR3 length is 14 residues. CDR3 nucleotides: TGTGCCAGCAGCCAAGGCTGGACCTCCCATGACTACACCTTC. This translates into CASSQGWTSHDYTF.

The V and J genes are TRBV15 and TRBJ1-3; D ambiguous. This CDR3 spans 18 amino acids. Germline V CDR1 and CDR2: LNHNV, YYDKDF (reference sequence). Deletions cut 0 bases from V and 2 bases from J, with 17 bases between. The CDR3 region has the DNA TGTGCCACCAGCAGAGACTTTCCGCCTGGGAGAACTGGAAACACCATATATTTT. As protein: CATSRDFPPGRTGNTIYF. Using reference TRBV15 and TRBJ1-3 for the parts outside the CDR3, the full variable domain is DAMVIQNPRYQVTQFGKPVTLSCSQTLNHNVMYWYQQKSSQAPKLLFHYYDKDFNNEADTPDNFQSRRPNTSFCFLDIRSPGLGDTAMYLCATSRDFPPGRTGNTIYFGEGSWLTVV.

The chain uses TRBV19 and TRBJ1-2; D gene unclear. V lost 7 bases to trimming and J lost 0 bases, with 9 bases between them. The CDR3 contains 13 residues. CDR1 is LNHDA, CDR2 SQIVND, per germline (reference sequence). The CDR3, as DNA: TGTGCCAGTAACGGCAGTCCTAACTATGGCTACACCTTC. Protein sequence: CASNGSPNYGYTF.

The chain carries TRBV28 and TRBJ1-6; TRBD1 might be the D (5 bases). V lost 1 base, J lost 4 bases, and 17 bases lay in between. CDR1 MDHEN and CDR2 SYDVKM come from the germline V gene. The CDR3 runs 18 residues. The CDR3 sequence: CASSLLFAQALYNSPLHF. Written as DNA, the CDR3 is TGTGCCAGCAGTTTATTGTTTGCACAGGCGCTGTATAATTCACCCCTCCACTTT.

The chain has TRBV30 and TRBJ1-3, with D possibly matching TRBD1 (5 bases). The length of the CDR3 is 13 residues. Deletions cut 4 bases from V and 4 bases from J, with 11 bases between. Germline V CDR1 and CDR2: GTSNPN, SVGIG (reference sequence). The CDR3 region has the DNA TGTGCCTGGAAGGTGGGGCCCGGAAACACCATATATTTT. Translation gives CAWKVGPGNTIYF.

The V call is TRBV6-5, the J call TRBJ2-4, with a tentative D call TRBD1 (5 bases). Germline V lookup: CDR1 MNHEY, CDR2 SVGAGI. Deletions cut 3 bases from V and 0 bases from J, with 12 bases between. The CDR3 runs to 16 residues. CDR3 nucleotide sequence: TGTGCCAGCAGTTATCAGGCAGGGCTAGCCAAAAACATTCAGTACTTC. Its protein product is CASSYQAGLAKNIQYF.

The chain is built from TRBV6-6 and TRBJ2-3; D uncertain. The CDR3 length is 17 residues. The V gene's germline CDR1 is MNHNY and CDR2 SVGAGI (reference sequence). V was pared by 5 bases and J by 2 bases, with 20 bases between. In DNA form, the CDR3 reads TGTGCCAGCAGTCAATTGGGCGTGGTGTCACCCACAGATACGCAGTATTTT. Translated, it gives CASSQLGVVSPTDTQYF.

J is TRBJ2-1 and V is TRBV20-1, with D unresolved. Trimming shortened V by 3 bases and J by 10 bases, and 13 bases separated the two germline ends. The CDR3 runs 12 residues. CDR1 and CDR2 (germline): DFQATT, SNEGSKA (reference sequence). This CDR3 is CSASILLGEQFF. CDR3 bases: TGCAGTGCTAGTATCCTTCTAGGGGAGCAGTTCTTC.

The genes are TRBV19 and TRBJ2-7, with a weak D call TRBD2 (5 bases). The CDR3 is 15 residues long. CDR1 and CDR2 from the germline V gene are LNHDA and SQIVND (reference sequence). Trimming pared 3 bases from V and 3 bases from J, leaving 15 bases between. This CDR3 reads CASSIRTGRDYEQYF. As DNA, the CDR3 is TGTGCCAGTAGTATTCGGACGGGGAGAGACTACGAGCAGTACTTC. The complete variable domain, with remaining parts taken from reference TRBV19 and TRBJ2-7, reads DGGITQSPKYLFRKEGQNVTLSCEQNLNHDAMYWYRQDPGQGLRLIYYSQIVNDFQKGDIAEGYSVSREKKESFPLTVTSAQKNPTAFYLCASSIRTGRDYEQYFGPGTRLTVT.

Concerning this clone: This sample includes further DNA sequences coding for the same CDR3. This rearrangement joins TRBV3-1 (or the pseudogene TRBV3-2) to TRBJ1-3; the D gene is possibly TRBD1 (5 bases). CDR1 and CDR2 from the germline V gene are LGHDT and YNNKEL (reference sequence). V lost 3 bases and J lost 1, with 10 bases in between. The CDR3 is 15 amino acids. CDR3 in amino acids: CASSHTGLSGNTIYF. CDR3 DNA sequence: TGTGCCAGCAGCCACACGGGGCTATCTGGAAACACCATATATTTT.